This TCR beta chain originates from a study of cytomegalovirus exposure and HLA in healthy donors. The CDR3 contains 13 residues. J gave up 2 bases and V 6 bases, and 2 bases lay outside the gene matches. Germline V gene sequence: CDR1 MNHNS, CDR2 SASEGT. Primers included in the PCR were 60 Vbeta and 13 Jbeta primers. The protocol was immunoSEQ multiplex PCR, while the TCRdb copy is restricted to in-frame clones and leaves out a portion. The top ten hold roughly 2.2% of the sample, which has about 160,000 clones, approximately 85% seen once. This receptor was taken from a man between 18 and 35 years old in good health and CMV-seropositive. The sample consisted of PBMCs. This chain uses TRBV6-1 with TRBJ2-7; 9 positions agree with TRBD1. The CDR3 protein is CASSRDRAYEQYF. In DNA, the CDR3 is TGTGCCAGCAGCCGGGACAGGGCCTACGAGCAGTACTTC.